A selection of T cell receptor beta chains follows, all from one sample in a study of shared clonotypes between healthy human individuals. Clones were read by immunoSEQ multiplex PCR, and TCRdb kept only the in-frame ones, dropping some. The sample has 2 million to 2.5 million clones; approximately 94% are singletons. Sequences were obtained from naive CD4+ T cells from PBMCs. All receptors derive from a man between 18 and 35 years old in good health. Some clones in this sample may be carry-over from other donors' samples. Each CDR3 is given with its conserved first and last residue. Each record gives: D gene, V gene, CDR3 protein. D genes are given only for firm matches.

D: -
V: TRBV30
CDR3: CACAGINNSPLHF

D: -
V: TRBV7-2
CDR3: CASSLGWGFDGYTF

D: TRBD2
V: TRBV7-2
CDR3: CASTFVPSGSITQYF

D: TRBD2
V: TRBV7-9
CDR3: CASSLGAGGTYEQYF

D: TRBD1
V: TRBV28
CDR3: CASSTRQGYQETQYF

D: -
V: TRBV4-2
CDR3: CASSQGDFSTGELFF

D: TRBD1
V: TRBV5-1
CDR3: CASSPGTGRFGNQPQHF

D: TRBD1
V: TRBV6-5
CDR3: CASSPGQVVNTEAFF

D: -
V: TRBV7-8
CDR3: CASSLDRDRDTSRYF

D: -
V: TRBV29-1
CDR3: CSALTGTVTYEQYF

D: -
V: TRBV7-2
CDR3: CASSSRFWTPTFVSETQYF

D: -
V: TRBV5-1
CDR3: CASSLGPTNEKLFF

D: -
V: TRBV6-1
CDR3: CASSGQGTYEQYF

D: TRBD2
V: TRBV14
CDR3: CASSHRSSGRAHNEQFF

D: -
V: TRBV7-3
CDR3: CASSLDSQETQYF

D: -
V: TRBV10-3
CDR3: CAISGGGGNTEAFF

D: -
V: TRBV5-1
CDR3: CASSLEVSSGNTIYF

D: TRBD1
V: TRBV15
CDR3: CATSRDKTGGQYEQYF

D: TRBD1
V: TRBV18
CDR3: CASSPQGTGVQPQHF

D: -
V: TRBV28
CDR3: CASSLERPPYGQYF

D: -
V: TRBV28
CDR3: CASSAGQYGYTF

D: -
V: TRBV6-1
CDR3: CASSDLRQNTGELFF

D: -
V: TRBV6-6
CDR3: CASGSGRTYEQYF

D: -
V: TRBV29-1
CDR3: CSVVRAEEAFF

D: -
V: TRBV28
CDR3: CASSPAGSRHEQYF

D: -
V: TRBV6-5
CDR3: CASSYWRNSYEQYF

D: -
V: TRBV7-8
CDR3: CASLLITPSSSYNEQFF

D: TRBD1
V: TRBV18
CDR3: CASSSQGASTDTQYF

D: TRBD1
V: TRBV6-1
CDR3: CASGLPGGIGSAQHF

D: TRBD2
V: TRBV7-2
CDR3: CASSFLGLAGGNEQFF

D: -
V: TRBV29-1
CDR3: CSGGTAIEAFF

D: -
V: TRBV10-3
CDR3: CATRDEKLFF

D: -
V: TRBV5-1
CDR3: CASSLGPSGENTEAFF

D: TRBD2
V: TRBV7-2
CDR3: CASSPRLAGDYNEQFF

D: -
V: TRBV19
CDR3: CASSIDGSANTEAFF

D: TRBD1
V: TRBV28
CDR3: CASSPRDRKTYEQYF

D: -
V: TRBV7-3
CDR3: CASSLSVLETQYF

D: -
V: TRBV29-1
CDR3: CSVDSGLGYEQYF

D: -
V: TRBV7-9
CDR3: CASSLGGDPYEQYF

D: TRBD1
V: TRBV7-9
CDR3: CASRLGQGADTQYF